This T cell receptor beta chain was found in a study of blood T cell repertoires in COVID-19. The wider study: Both acute and convalescent COVID-19 samples were obtained from the United States, Italy and Spain. The analysed material was cDNA or gDNA that came from T cells, B-cell-depleted T cells, or PBMCs.

There are 16 residues in the CDR3. V lost 1 base and J lost 0, with 9 bases in between. Germline CDR1 is LGHDT and CDR2 is YNNKEL (reference sequence). Methods used by the authors: Reference gene primer amplification yielded estimated nucleated cell counts. Generated by immunoSEQ multiplex PCR, the TCRdb table keeps only in-frame clones and is missing some. V, J and clone size derive from that table, while D and trimming were established from the DNA sequence. The sample has some 200,000 clones, approximately 82% seen once. The receptor's source is a middle-aged woman with acute or convalescent COVID-19. The V gene is TRBV3-1 (or the pseudogene TRBV3-2), the J gene TRBJ2-2, with D tentatively TRBD2 (5 bases). The sequenced sample was peripheral blood. The CDR3 here is CASSQGLGANTGELFF. The CDR3 nucleotides read TGTGCCAGCAGCCAAGGGCTCGGGGCGAACACCGGGGAGCTGTTTTTT.